This TCR beta chain was profiled in a study of beta chain features in type 1 diabetes. Germline CDR1 reads SNHLY; CDR2 reads FYNNEI. The CDR3 has 16 residues. Germline trimming cut 6 bases from V and 6 bases from J; bases unmatched to any gene: 12. Sorting based on CD45RO/CCR7/CD25/CD127/CD95/CD27 separated CD4+ naive, central memory, regulatory and stem cell-like memory cells. This clone was counted between two and nine times. Its antigen is as yet unknown. Expressed TCRB transcripts were sequenced, since all the RNA that had been isolated was reverse transcribed. Data came from immunoSEQ multiplex PCR; TCRdb stores just in-frame clones and leaves some out. The sample has 300,000 to 350,000 clones, roughly 14% seen once. General study findings and limits: Type 1 diabetes patients had TCRB CDR3s that were shorter (moderately but significantly so) in all four CD4+ subsets. PCR might preferentially amplify shorter templates, equally in patients and controls. Diminished insertions and augmented deletions at VDJ junctions characterized type 1 diabetes patients.

The rearrangement joins TRBV2 to TRBJ2-1; TRBD1 matches 9 bases. What was sequenced was naive CD4+ T cells from blood. This sequence was found in a woman aged 18 to 35 with type 1 diabetes. The CDR3 bases are TGTGCCAGCAGAGACACCGGGACAGGGAGGGGCAATGAGCAGTTCTTC. Its protein is CASRDTGTGRGNEQFF.